Listed below are T cell receptor beta chains from one sample, sequenced in a study of cytomegalovirus exposure and HLA in healthy donors. Sequenced by immunoSEQ multiplex PCR; TCRdb stores in-frame clones only, minus some. This specimen shows roughly 51,000 clones; the ten leading clones hold about 6%. The source material was PBMCs. The receptors originated from a male donor in good health and CMV-seropositive. Both conserved end residues are trimmed from each CDR3. The D gene is left open where the match is weak.

J gene	D gene	V gene	CDR3 protein
TRBJ1-2	NA	TRBV7-9	ASRDTGDRNYGYT
TRBJ2-5	NA	TRBV29-1	SVDPHSRPGETQY
TRBJ1-3	NA	TRBV30	AADRNSGNTIY
TRBJ1-6	NA	TRBV7-9	ASSLGTVSPLH
TRBJ2-1	TRBD2	TRBV6-5	ASTVSGGHYNEQF
TRBJ2-7	NA	TRBV6-1	ASSGLVSGPRQY
TRBJ1-5	NA	TRBV23-1	ASSLDPGGSNQPQH
TRBJ2-3	TRBD2	TRBV7-3	ASSPQVIAGGRGTDTQY
TRBJ1-1	TRBD1	TRBV4-1	ASSQPYRGGVNTEAF
TRBJ2-7	NA	TRBV25-1	ASPRTGDYSYEQY
TRBJ2-7	TRBD1	TRBV5-1	ASSTVTGAYEQY
TRBJ1-5	NA	TRBV2	ASRGGFGNQPQH
TRBJ2-5	TRBD1	TRBV4-1	ASSFRGQAKGETQY
TRBJ2-5	TRBD2	TRBV19	ASSTRLAGGRETQY
TRBJ1-5	NA	TRBV4-1	ASSQDGGIGNQPQH
TRBJ2-1	TRBD2	TRBV2	ASSGTSGGLNNEQF
TRBJ1-1	NA	TRBV4-2	ASSQDSNTEAF
TRBJ2-6	TRBD1	TRBV28	ASSSVPGTASQGSSGANVLT
TRBJ2-7	TRBD1	TRBV27	ASSSAGGATYEQY
TRBJ1-1	NA	TRBV18	ASSPPGTGIITEAF
TRBJ2-1	TRBD2	TRBV6-5	ASSTTGGMANEQF
TRBJ2-1	TRBD2	TRBV6-6	ASSTRTSGGNEQF
TRBJ2-7	NA	TRBV6-1	ASRDGGSYEQY
TRBJ1-5	TRBD1	TRBV25-1	AIQNRDRGPLGFGPQH
TRBJ2-3	NA	TRBV5-1	ASSFKAGTSTDTQY
TRBJ1-2	NA	TRBV10-3	AISGADSYNYGYT
TRBJ2-7	NA	TRBV7-9	ASSLYVGEQY
TRBJ2-1	TRBD2	TRBV7-9	ASSPSGGGGF
TRBJ2-3	TRBD2	TRBV11-2	ASSFAGREGPDTQY
TRBJ2-7	NA	TRBV9	ASSGPGGAREQY
TRBJ1-1	NA	TRBV23-1	ASRGGLNTEAF
TRBJ2-7	TRBD1	TRBV18	ASSPQTGLGEYEQY
TRBJ2-7	NA	TRBV21-1	ASSKARTGAAYEQY
TRBJ2-7	NA	TRBV4-1	ASSQDGLGAYEQY
TRBJ2-7	NA	TRBV7-9	ASSLGGQFLENSYEQY
TRBJ2-7	NA	TRBV28	ASSLSRYLYEQY
TRBJ2-3	TRBD2	TRBV4-3	ASSQAFSGGGTDTQY
TRBJ2-7	NA	TRBV7-8	ASSLENRVGAYEQY
TRBJ2-1	NA	TRBV5-1	ASRRRPGAGDEQF
NA	TRBD1	TRBV4-1	ASSQGTGSSYEQY
TRBJ1-1	NA	TRBV25-1	ASSESWGASAF
TRBJ1-2	NA	TRBV5-6	ASSLGRGIYGYT
TRBJ1-4	NA	TRBV4-3	ASSQDGEGNEKLF
NA	NA	TRBV27	ASSLQAGLREQY
TRBJ1-2	NA	TRBV12-5	ASGLGGHGYT
TRBJ1-1	NA	TRBV5-1	ASNLGGVTEAF